This TCR beta chain appears in the sequencing data of a study of shared clonotypes between healthy human individuals. Whole-study results and caveats: Rarefaction gave evidence that sorted-subset sequencing remained incomplete despite large depth.

TCRdb keeps only in-frame clones here, not all; method: immunoSEQ multiplex PCR. This repertoire shows about a million clones, approximately 76% found once; its top ten account for about 1.5%. In the case of this clone: No antigen is known for it.

Each donor was a Caucasian adult residing in Nashville, Tennessee. Trimming removed 1 base at V and 1 base at J, with 13 bases between. CDR3 length: 16 residues. In germline, CDR1 is SGHTA, CDR2 FQGNSA. This TCR derives from a man between 18 and 35 years old in good health. Sequenced sample: memory CD4+ T cells sorted from blood. The subset is: CD45RA-negative fraction. The genes are TRBV7-2 and TRBJ2-5; the D is unclear. The CDR3 is CASSLGAGWSQETQYF. The CDR3 DNA reads TGTGCCAGCAGCTTAGGAGCAGGTTGGAGCCAAGAGACCCAGTACTTC.